This T cell receptor (beta chain) was obtained from a study of radiation and T cells in renal cell carcinoma. The study, taken as a whole, reports: Pretreatment tumor biopsies were lacking, so baseline clonotypes are unknown.

Some clones are missing from TCRdb's copy, which holds only in-frame ones; the method was immunoSEQ multiplex PCR. Of 100,000 to 150,000 clones listed, around 80% are singletons. Germline CDR1 is MGHDK and CDR2 is SYGVNS. The length of the CDR3 is 17 residues. Trimming cost V 2 bases and J 2 bases; bases outside gene matches: 8. Indicated time point: baseline pretreatment blood. Documented treatment: 15 Gy SBRT to primary tumor, nephrectomy 4 weeks later. Turning to this clone: Its antigen is as yet unknown.

This sequence joins TRBV25-1 and TRBJ1-5, with 8 bases matching TRBD1. The specimen comprised blood, sampled from a patient whose treatment included radiotherapy and nephrectomy. This receptor was taken from a woman aged 60-75 years with renal cell carcinoma. The CDR3 loop reads CASSEGGTGGGNQPQHF. The CDR3 DNA sequence: TGTGCCAGCAGTGAAGGAGGGACAGGTGGAGGCAATCAGCCCCAGCATTTT.